Listed here are 27 T cell receptor beta chains from one sample, sequenced in a study of shared clonotypes between healthy human individuals. In the naive CD8 group, cells lacked CD45RO and were positively selected for CCR7, so terminally differentiated effector memory CD45RA+ cells were left out. Clones were sequenced by immunoSEQ multiplex PCR, and TCRdb holds only the in-frame ones, with some missing. The data contain about 2.2 million clones, approximately 94% of them singletons. Sequencing was performed on naive CD8+ T cells from PBMCs. The receptors here all came from a man aged 18 to 29 in good health. Some clones in this sample may be carry-over from other donors' samples.

The gene calls are TRBV29-1 and TRBJ2-3; 8 nucleotides align to TRBD1. CDR3 size: 16 residues. V lost 6 bases and J lost 4; bases outside the gene matches: 15. Germline V gene data show CDR1 as SQVTM and CDR2 as ANQGSEA. As DNA, the CDR3 is TGCAGCGTAACAGGGGGTAGTACTTGGGGTCCAGATACGCAGTATTTT. Encoded protein: CSVTGGSTWGPDTQYF.

V and J are TRBV15 and TRBJ2-5; no definite D call. Germline V CDR1 and CDR2: LNHNV, YYDKDF (reference sequence). There are 14 residues in the CDR3. The germline V and J ends were trimmed by 6 bases and 1 base, with 12 bases remaining between them. The CDR3 coding sequence is TGTGCCACCAGGGAAGTGTACCCCCAAGAGACCCAGTACTTC. It specifies CATREVYPQETQYF.

With regard to this clone: The same CDR3 can be traced to other DNA sequences in this sample. The chain is built from TRBV5-1 and TRBJ2-7; D may be TRBD1 (6 bases). V was shortened by 0 bases and J by 0 bases, with 10 bases between the two germline ends. This CDR3 is 15 amino acids long. Germline values: CDR1 SGHRS, CDR2 YFSETQ. The CDR3 loop reads CASSLGQGSSYEQYF. DNA of the CDR3: TGCGCCAGCAGCTTGGGGCAGGGGAGCTCCTACGAGCAGTACTTC.

The chain links TRBV5-4 to TRBJ2-2; 7 nucleotides line up with TRBD2. Losses at the gene ends were 3 bases for V and 0 bases for J; bases not matched to a gene: 11. Germline values: CDR1 SGHNT, CDR2 YYREEE (reference sequence). This CDR3 is 18 amino acids long. In DNA form, the CDR3 reads TGTGCCAGCAGCTGGCCCACCCGCGGGACTACGAACACCGGGGAGCTGTTTTTT. It translates to CASSWPTRGTTNTGELFF.

V usage is TRBV29-1 and J usage is TRBJ2-2; perhaps TRBD2 as D (6 bases). Germline V gives CDR1 SQVTM, CDR2 ANQGSEA. The CDR3 consists of 12 residues. V gave up 7 bases and J gave up 6 bases, with 12 bases separating them. The CDR3 protein is CSAPGGAGELFF. For the CDR3, the DNA is TGCAGCGCCCCCGGCGGGGCCGGGGAGCTGTTTTTT.

The chain has TRBV27 and TRBJ1-1; 7 bases agree with TRBD1. CDR1 and CDR2 from the germline V gene are MNHEY and SMNVEV (reference sequence). V lost 2 bases and J lost 3; bases outside the gene matches: 6. The CDR3 covers 15 residues. DNA of the CDR3: TGTGCCAGCAGTTTACAACAGACAGGGTACACTGAAGCTTTCTTT. This gives the protein CASSLQQTGYTEAFF.

The chain uses TRBV6-1 and TRBJ2-2; the match to TRBD1 covers 9 bases. The J segment lost 0 bases and the V segment lost 3 bases, leaving 5 bases of the junction unmatched. The V gene's germline CDR1 is MNHNS and CDR2 SASEGT. This CDR3 has 17 amino acids. DNA for the CDR3: TGTGCCAGCAGTGACAGTGACAGGGGGTCGAACACCGGGGAGCTGTTTTTT. Translated: CASSDSDRGSNTGELFF.

This clone showed up just a few times. Different DNA sequences within this sample yield the same CDR3. CDR3 sequence (DNA): TGTGCCAGTAGCAGCAGGGGGACAGCTTACGAGCAGTACTTC. Its translation: CASSSRGTAYEQYF. This chain uses TRBV19 with TRBJ2-7; 7 nucleotides agree with TRBD1. Trimming took 6 bases from V and 4 from J; bases not matched to a gene: 9. The germline gives CDR1 LNHDA, CDR2 SQIVND (reference sequence). This CDR3 is built from 14 residues.

V gene TRBV4-2 combines with J gene TRBJ2-7; 7 bases fit TRBD2. Germline assignment: CDR1 LGHNA and CDR2 YNFKEQ. CDR3 length: 15 residues. The V gene end was trimmed by 0 bases and the J gene end by 3 bases; junction bases not matched to a gene: 5. The chain's CDR3 is CASSQDLGGGYEQYF. The CDR3 bases are TGTGCCAGCAGCCAAGATTTGGGGGGGGGCTACGAGCAGTACTTC.

This chain joins TRBV9 and TRBJ2-7; 10 bases fit TRBD2. The CDR3 covers 16 residues. J gave up 3 bases and V 3 bases, and 9 bases lay outside the gene matches. CDR1 and CDR2 from the germline V gene are SGDLS and YYNGEE. The CDR3 here is CASSEGAGTSVYEQYF. For the CDR3, the DNA is TGTGCCAGCAGCGAGGGGGCCGGGACTAGCGTCTACGAGCAGTACTTC.

This sequence joins TRBV7-7 and TRBJ2-3, with a tentative D call TRBD1 (6 bases). This CDR3 contains 15 residues. Germline lookup yields CDR1 SSHAT and CDR2 FNYEAQ (reference sequence). V gave up 6 bases and J gave up 1 base, with 14 bases separating them. DNA of the CDR3: TGTGCCAGCAGAAAAACCAGGGGAGGCACAGATACGCAGTATTTT. Its translation is CASRKTRGGTDTQYF. Looking up the rest from reference TRBV7-7 and TRBJ2-3 gives the full variable domain: GAGVSQSPRYKVTKRGQDVTLRCDPISSHATLYWYQQALGQGPEFLTYFNYEAQPDKSGLPSDRFSAERPEGSISTLTIQRTEQRDSAMYRCASRKTRGGTDTQYFGPGTRLTVL.

The V gene is TRBV19, the J gene TRBJ2-1; D is unresolved. V was clipped by 3 bases and J by 0 bases, with 3 bases between them. This CDR3 contains 13 residues. The germline V gene has CDR1 LNHDA and CDR2 SQIVND (reference sequence). CDR3 nucleotides: TGTGCCAGTAGTATGAGCTCCTACAATGAGCAGTTCTTC. The encoded protein is CASSMSSYNEQFF.

This clone came up a few times. This chain joins TRBV19 and TRBJ1-1; the D gene is possibly TRBD1 (5 bases). Germline CDR1 is LNHDA and CDR2 is SQIVND (reference sequence). The CDR3 extends over 12 amino acids. Trimming shortened V by 6 bases and J by 5 bases, and 10 bases separated the two germline ends. CDR3 loop: CASRGVGTEAFF. CDR3 DNA sequence: TGTGCCAGTAGGGGGGTGGGTACTGAAGCTTTCTTT. Based on the CDR3 plus reference TRBV19 and TRBJ1-1, the full variable domain is DGGITQSPKYLFRKEGQNVTLSCEQNLNHDAMYWYRQDPGQGLRLIYYSQIVNDFQKGDIAEGYSVSREKKESFPLTVTSAQKNPTAFYLCASRGVGTEAFFGQGTRLTVV.

As concerns this clone: Other DNA sequences of this sample code for an identical CDR3. The chain combines TRBV27 with TRBJ1-5; D ambiguous. The CDR3 is made up of 15 amino acids. Per germline, CDR1 MNHEY and CDR2 SMNVEV (reference sequence). Trimming took off 0 bases at V and 2 bases at J, with 8 bases between the two ends. The chain's CDR3 is CASSLSGRGNQPQHF. The CDR3, as DNA: TGTGCCAGCAGTTTATCGGGTAGGGGCAATCAGCCCCAGCATTTT.

V usage is TRBV27 and J usage is TRBJ1-2, with D perhaps matching TRBD1 (5 bases). V lost 5 bases to trimming and J lost 7 bases, with 17 bases between them. There are 14 residues in the CDR3. Germline CDR1 MNHEY, CDR2 SMNVEV (reference sequence). CDR3 bases: TGTGCCAGCAGTCTCCTTTCGACAGATGGTGGCTACACCTTC. The encoded protein is CASSLLSTDGGYTF.

J is TRBJ2-1 and V is TRBV28, with TRBD2 matching over 9 bases. Germline CDR1 reads MDHEN; CDR2 reads SYDVKM. The CDR3 covers 15 residues. V shed 3 bases, J shed 8 bases, and the junction held 8 bases outside the gene matches. The CDR3 DNA sequence: TGTGCCAGCAGTTTGGCGCGGGAGGGCCACGATGAGCAGTTCTTC. Translating gives CASSLAREGHDEQFF.

The genes are TRBV30 and TRBJ2-1, with 8 bases aligning to TRBD2. Unmatched junction bases numbered 18, after V lost 2 bases and J lost 6 bases. CDR3 length: 18 residues. Per the germline V gene, CDR1 is GTSNPN and CDR2 is SVGIG (reference sequence). This CDR3 reads CAWSSGGVRLAGLNEQFF. CDR3 in DNA: TGTGCCTGGAGTTCGGGGGGCGTAAGGCTAGCGGGTCTCAATGAGCAGTTCTTC. Supplemented by reference TRBV30 and TRBJ2-1, the full variable domain reads SQTIHQWPATLVQPVGSPLSLECTVEGTSNPNLYWYRQAAGRGLQLLFYSVGIGQISSEVPQNLSASRPQDRQFILSSKKLLLSDSGFYLCAWSSGGVRLAGLNEQFFGPGTRLTVL.

This chain connects TRBV15 to TRBJ1-1; no reliable D call. The CDR3 contains 15 residues. V lost 0 bases and J lost 5, with 13 bases in between. Per the germline V gene, CDR1 is LNHNV and CDR2 is YYDKDF (reference sequence). CDR3 sequence: CATSRDGNTGTEAFF. The CDR3 coding sequence is TGTGCCACCAGCAGAGATGGTAATACGGGGACTGAAGCTTTCTTT. The full variable domain, its missing parts supplied by reference TRBV15 and TRBJ1-1, is DAMVIQNPRYQVTQFGKPVTLSCSQTLNHNVMYWYQQKSSQAPKLLFHYYDKDFNNEADTPDNFQSRRPNTSFCFLDIRSPGLGDTAMYLCATSRDGNTGTEAFFGQGTRLTVV.

This chain connects TRBV5-6 to TRBJ2-5; the match to TRBD1 covers 8 bases. Germline values: CDR1 SGHDT, CDR2 YYEEEE. This CDR3 is 14 amino acids long. Germline trimming cut 0 bases from V and 4 bases from J; bases unmatched to any gene: 2. CDR3 region: CASSLGDRLETQYF. The CDR3 nucleotides read TGTGCCAGCAGCTTGGGGGACAGGTTAGAGACCCAGTACTTC.

This chain links TRBV7-3 with TRBJ2-2; D possibly matches TRBD1 or TRBD2 (5 bases each). CDR1 is SGHTA, CDR2 FQGTGA, per germline. The V and J ends lost 8 bases and 7 bases respectively, with 23 bases between them. CDR3 length equals 16 residues. Written as DNA, the CDR3 is TGTGCCAGCGGCCCGGGACCCGCTTTCCACAGCGGGGAGCTGTTTTTT. Protein sequence: CASGPGPAFHSGELFF.

The chain has TRBV9 and TRBJ1-1, with D tentatively TRBD1 (5 bases). Trimming left V 4 bases short and J 1 base short, with 14 bases between. The length of the CDR3 is 15 residues. CDR1 is SGDLS, CDR2 YYNGEE, per germline. CDR3 protein: CASSPEDISNTEAFF. As DNA, the CDR3 is TGTGCCAGCAGCCCTGAGGACATTTCGAACACTGAAGCTTTCTTT.

This chain links TRBV7-9 with TRBJ2-7, with TRBD1 as a possible D gene (6 bases). CDR3 length: 17 amino acids. From germline, CDR1 is SEHNR and CDR2 FQNEAQ (reference sequence). Trimming left V 2 bases short and J 1 base short, with 18 bases between. CDR3 residues: CASSLSKGDYISYEQYF. The CDR3 region has the DNA TGTGCCAGCAGCTTATCTAAGGGGGATTATATATCCTACGAGCAGTACTTC. Together with reference TRBV7-9 and TRBJ2-7, the CDR3 gives the full variable domain: DTGVSQNPRHKITKRGQNVTFRCDPISEHNRLYWYRQTLGQGPEFLTYFQNEAQLEKSRLLSDRFSAERPKGSFSTLEIQRTEQGDSAMYLCASSLSKGDYISYEQYFGPGTRLTVT.

The gene calls are TRBV7-2 and TRBJ1-3; D uncertain. V lost 3 bases and J 0 bases, leaving 15 bases between the germline ends. The CDR3 is made up of 17 amino acids. Germline CDR1 is SGHTA and CDR2 is FQGNSA. In nucleotides, the CDR3 is TGTGCCAGCAGCTTTTCCGGGCCCTACTCCTCTGGAAACACCATATATTTT. The encoded protein is CASSFSGPYSSGNTIYF.

The chain couples TRBV7-2 to TRBJ1-2; 9 bases line up with TRBD1. V was pared by 5 bases and J by 14 bases, with 3 bases of the junction left unmatched. This CDR3 has 10 residues. Germline V gene sequence: CDR1 SGHTA, CDR2 FQGNSA. CDR3 residues: CASSPDRGTF. The CDR3 nucleotides read TGTGCCAGCAGCCCGGACAGGGGTACCTTC.

The chain links TRBV9 to TRBJ2-3; TRBD1 or TRBD2 may be the D gene (5 bases each). Between the trimmed V and J ends, which lost 0 bases and 6 bases, there was a span of 17 bases. Germline V gives CDR1 SGDLS, CDR2 YYNGEE. This CDR3 spans 16 amino acids. The CDR3 sequence: CASSVGVPGPDDTQYF. The CDR3 DNA reads as TGTGCCAGCAGCGTAGGGGTCCCGGGACCAGATGATACGCAGTATTTT.

About this clone itself: An end of the junction does not agree with germline; a read error may underlie this. This rearrangement joins TRBV30 to TRBJ2-7, with TRBD1 matching 10 bases. There are 16 residues in the CDR3. Per the germline V gene, CDR1 is GTSNPN and CDR2 is SVGIG (reference sequence). The CDR3 DNA follows: TGTGCCTGGTCCGCCTTCCGGGACAGGGGATTGTACGAGCAGTGCTTC. It codes for CAWSAFRDRGLYEQCF.

This sequence joins TRBV5-6 and TRBJ2-6; D is tentatively TRBD1 or TRBD2 (6 bases each). Trimming left V 4 bases short and J 4 bases short, with 21 bases between. The CDR3 consists of 18 residues. Looked up from germline, CDR1 is SGHDT and CDR2 is YYEEEE. The CDR3 nucleotides are TGTGCCAGCAGCCCGGCTCGGGGGCCCTTTTCCGGGGCCAACGTCCTGACTTTC. Translation gives CASSPARGPFSGANVLTF.